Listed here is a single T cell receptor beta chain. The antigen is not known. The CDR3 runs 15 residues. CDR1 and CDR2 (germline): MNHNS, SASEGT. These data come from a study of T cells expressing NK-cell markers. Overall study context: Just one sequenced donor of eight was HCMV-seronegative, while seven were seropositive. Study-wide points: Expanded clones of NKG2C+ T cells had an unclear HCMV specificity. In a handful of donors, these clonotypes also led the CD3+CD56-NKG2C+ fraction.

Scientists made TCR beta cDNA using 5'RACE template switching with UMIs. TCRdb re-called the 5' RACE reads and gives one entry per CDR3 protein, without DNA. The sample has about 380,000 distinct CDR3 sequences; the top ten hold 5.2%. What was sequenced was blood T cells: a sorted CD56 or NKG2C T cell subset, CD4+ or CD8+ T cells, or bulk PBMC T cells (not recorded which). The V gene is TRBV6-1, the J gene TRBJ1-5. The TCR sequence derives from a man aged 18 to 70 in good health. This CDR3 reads CASSARQRGSQPQHF.